This TCR beta chain was captured by sequencing in a study of T cells in Graves' hyperthyroidism and ophthalmopathy. The source material, RNA transcripts, was used to amplify TCR beta CDR3 regions. First-round RT-PCR with HTBI primers amplified the TCR CDR3 region. TCRdb reprocessed the multiplex PCR reads via MiXCR and lists one record per CDR3 protein. The sample records 250,000 to 300,000 distinct CDR3 sequences, roughly 20% being singletons. This clonotype occurred a few times. Enrolled ophthalmopathy patients presented with a Clinical Activity Score of at least 3, a NOSPECS grade of at least 4, and disease duration under 3 months. Diagnosis rested on symptoms, serum thyroxine and TRAb, thyroid ultrasound, and orbital computed tomography. This CDR3 has 15 residues. V was pared by 2 bases and J by 1 base, with 11 bases between. Germline V CDR1 and CDR2: MNHNY, SVGAGI (reference sequence).

This receptor was taken from a middle-aged man with Graves' ophthalmopathy. V and J are TRBV6-6 and TRBJ1-2; no definite D call. The sample comprised blood. CDR3 coding DNA: TGTGCCAGCAGTTACACCGCCGGGGTTAACTATGGCTACACCTTC. Translated: CASSYTAGVNYGYTF.